This TCR beta chain was recovered during a study of T cells after yellow fever vaccination. Trimming removed 6 bases at V and 4 bases at J, with 13 bases between. From germline, CDR1 is SGHNT and CDR2 YYREEE (reference sequence). The CDR3 is made up of 13 amino acids. They built TCR cDNA with 5'RACE template switching, a step that put in a universal primer site and UMIs. TCRdb recomputed calls from the 5' RACE reads with MiXCR, one row per CDR3 protein. This table has roughly 500,000 distinct CDR3 sequences, less than 20% appearing once. The study, taken as a whole, reports: The secondary response was weaker, and its peak arrived faster, on day 5 versus 15.

As concerns this clonotype: No antigen is known for it.

This receptor was identified in a man in his thirties or forties who received the YFV17D yellow fever vaccine. This chain connects TRBV5-4 to TRBJ1-1; D not resolved. Sample: PBMCs, taken 15 days after the yellow fever booster vaccination. The CDR3 nucleotides are TGTGCCAGCACCTCTGAGGGTGGCACTGAAGCTTTCTTT. Protein product: CASTSEGGTEAFF. The variable domain in full, completed from reference TRBV5-4 and TRBJ1-1, reads ETGVTQSPTHLIKTRGQQVTLRCSSQSGHNTVSWYQQALGQGPQFIFQYYREEENGRGNFPPRFSGLQFPNYSSELNVNALELDDSALYLCASTSEGGTEAFFGQGTRLTVV.